A single sample is the source of the 11 T cell receptor beta chains below, sequenced in a study of siplizumab effects on memory and regulatory T cells. Clones were read by immunoSEQ multiplex PCR, and TCRdb kept only the in-frame ones, dropping some. The sample consists of about 100,000 clones, 75% to 95% of them appearing once. The sample comprised CD4+ T cells sorted from blood. The receptors were gathered from a human donor in good health. Some clones in this sample may be carry-over from other donors' samples.

V is TRBV5-1 and J is TRBJ2-1, with 9 positions matching TRBD2. V shed 3 bases, J shed 5 bases, and the junction held 12 bases outside the gene matches. Germline CDR1 SGHRS, CDR2 YFSETQ. This CDR3 has 17 amino acids. Here the CDR3 reads CASSSPGLAYPHNEQFF. The CDR3 nucleotides are TGCGCCAGCAGCTCACCGGGACTAGCATATCCCCACAATGAGCAGTTCTTC. Looking up the rest from reference TRBV5-1 and TRBJ2-1 gives the full variable domain: KAGVTQTPRYLIKTRGQQVTLSCSPISGHRSVSWYQQTPGQGLQFLFEYFSETQRNKGNFPGRFSGRQFSNSRSEMNVSTLELGDSALYLCASSSPGLAYPHNEQFFGPGTRLTVL.

The chain links TRBV27 to TRBJ2-5; TRBD2 matches at 9 bases. The trim removed 5 bases at V and 2 bases at J, leaving 15 bases unmatched. Germline-derived CDR1 and CDR2 are MNHEY and SMNVEV (reference sequence). This CDR3 spans 18 amino acids. Written as DNA, the CDR3 is TGTGCCAGCAGTCCAATTAGCGGGAGCCAAACCCGACAAGAGACCCAGTACTTC. As protein: CASSPISGSQTRQETQYF.

The chain has TRBV23-1 and TRBJ1-5; tentatively, D is TRBD1 (5 bases). Being an ORF, TRBV23-1 has a function that is uncertain. The CDR3 consists of 14 residues. V was shortened by 7 bases and J by 10 bases, with 20 bases between the two germline ends. The DNA of the CDR3 is TGCGCCAGCACCCGACTGGGGGGATCGGAACCCCAGCATTTT. Protein: CASTRLGGSEPQHF.

This clone was observed a single time. This chain links TRBV7-9 with TRBJ2-3, with 10 bases matching TRBD2. The germline V gene has CDR1 SEHNR and CDR2 FQNEAQ (reference sequence). The CDR3 length is 17 residues. Trimming at V came to 5 bases and at J to 3 bases, leaving 11 bases not matched to a gene. CDR3 amino acids: CASSPGASGSKTDTQYF. The CDR3 nucleotides read TGTGCCAGCAGCCCGGGCGCTAGCGGGAGCAAGACAGATACGCAGTATTTT.

V usage is TRBV9 and J usage is TRBJ2-3, with D perhaps being TRBD1 or TRBD2 (5 bases each). V lost 0 bases to trimming and J lost 0 bases, with 8 bases between them. Looked up from germline, CDR1 is SGDLS and CDR2 is YYNGEE. The CDR3 spans 15 residues. CDR3 in amino acids: CASSVGGISTDTQYF. DNA for the CDR3: TGTGCCAGCAGCGTAGGGGGGATTAGCACAGATACGCAGTATTTT.

The chain carries TRBV7-6 and TRBJ2-3; 8 positions agree with TRBD1. Germline values: CDR1 SGHVS, CDR2 FNYEAQ. There are 15 residues in the CDR3. The J segment lost 8 bases and the V segment lost 5 bases, leaving 12 bases of the junction unmatched. The CDR3 DNA sequence: TGTGCCAGCAGCCGAACGACAGGGGCCGCGGGTACGCAGTATTTT. This sequence encodes CASSRTTGAAGTQYF. Supplemented by reference TRBV7-6 and TRBJ2-3, the full variable domain reads GAGVSQSPRYKVTKRGQDVALRCDPISGHVSLYWYRQALGQGPEFLTYFNYEAQQDKSGLPNDRFSAERPEGSISTLTIQRTEQRDSAMYRCASSRTTGAAGTQYFGPGTRLTVL.

This chain connects TRBV14 to TRBJ1-4, with D possibly TRBD1 on 5 matching bases. This CDR3 has 15 residues. Trimming took 2 bases from V and 8 from J, leaving 15 bases between them. Germline-derived CDR1 and CDR2 are SGHDN and FVKESK. The CDR3 reads CASSQPIGHGEKLFF. CDR3 DNA: TGTGCCAGCAGCCAACCCATTGGACACGGAGAAAAACTGTTTTTT.

The chain carries TRBV7-3 and TRBJ2-6; no clear D. The CDR3 has 18 amino acids. The germline V gene has CDR1 SGHTA and CDR2 FQGTGA. Trimming took 1 base from V and 1 from J, leaving 14 bases between them. CDR3 residues: CASSLRFSPGSGANVLTF. The CDR3 nucleotides are TGTGCCAGCAGCTTAAGGTTCAGCCCAGGATCTGGGGCCAACGTCCTGACTTTC.

The rearrangement links TRBV2 to TRBJ2-7, with 9 bases aligning to TRBD1. The CDR3 is made up of 14 amino acids. V dropped 6 bases and J dropped 1; count of bases not matched to a gene: 4. CDR1 SNHLY and CDR2 FYNNEI come from the germline V gene. Here the CDR3 reads CASSAGQGSYEQYF. CDR3 in DNA: TGTGCCAGCAGCGCAGGACAGGGGTCCTACGAGCAGTACTTC.

In DNA form, the CDR3 reads TGCGCCAGCAGCTTGCCGGGACTGAACACCGGGGAGCTGTTTTTT. It translates to CASSLPGLNTGELFF. This chain joins TRBV5-1 and TRBJ2-2, with TRBD2 as a possible D gene (6 bases). CDR1 is SGHRS and CDR2 is YFSETQ in the germline V gene. The V gene lost 1 base and the J gene lost 1 base, with 8 bases spanning the gap. The CDR3 consists of 15 residues.

The chain has TRBV7-3 and TRBJ2-1; 10 bases align to TRBD2. The CDR3 has 15 amino acids. With V trimmed by 5 bases and J by 9 bases, 10 bases remained unmatched. Germline V lookup: CDR1 SGHTA, CDR2 FQGTGA. CDR3 DNA sequence: TGTGCCAGCAGCCCCCGAGGTAGCGGGGGGAGTGAGCAGTTCTTC. Translated: CASSPRGSGGSEQFF.